In this sample, the clone carrying this T cell receptor beta chain turned up many times. Investigators amplified TCR beta CDR3 regions from RNA transcripts. An opening RT-PCR round employed HTBI primers and preceded a second-round multiplex PCR. Via MiXCR, TCRdb re-called the multiplex PCR reads, giving one row per CDR3 protein. The sample has under 250,000 distinct CDR3 sequences, 20% to 25% seen once. Trimming shortened V by 4 bases and J by 6 bases, and 16 bases separated the two germline ends. The CDR3 length is 14 residues. Germline CDR1 and CDR2: SQVTM and ANQGSEA. This sample was taken from a study of Graves' ophthalmopathy and Graves' hyperthyroidism.

The origin of this receptor is a woman aged 50 to 60 with Graves' ophthalmopathy. The sample taken for sequencing was peripheral blood. The chain combines TRBV29-1 with TRBJ2-4, with D unclear. The CDR3 here is CSVVSFDGSNIQYF. CDR3 nucleotides: TGCAGCGTTGTATCATTCGACGGATCAAACATTCAGTACTTC.